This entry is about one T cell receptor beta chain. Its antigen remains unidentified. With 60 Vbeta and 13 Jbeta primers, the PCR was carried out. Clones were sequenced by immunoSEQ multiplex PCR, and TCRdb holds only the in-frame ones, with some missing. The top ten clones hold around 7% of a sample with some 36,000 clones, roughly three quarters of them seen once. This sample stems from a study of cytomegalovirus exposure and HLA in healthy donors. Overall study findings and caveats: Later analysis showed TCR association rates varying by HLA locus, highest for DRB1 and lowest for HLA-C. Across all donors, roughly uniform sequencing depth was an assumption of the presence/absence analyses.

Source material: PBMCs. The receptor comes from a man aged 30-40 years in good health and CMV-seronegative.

The CDR3 loop is CASRTRGLFETQYF. The CDR3 DNA reads as TGTGCCAGCAGGACACGTGGACTCTTTGAGACCCAGTACTTC. V gene TRBV27 combines with J gene TRBJ2-5; maybe TRBD2 (5 bases). This CDR3 is 14 amino acids long. V lost 6 bases to trimming and J lost 5 bases, with 16 bases between them. Germline CDR1 and CDR2: MNHEY and SMNVEV (reference sequence).